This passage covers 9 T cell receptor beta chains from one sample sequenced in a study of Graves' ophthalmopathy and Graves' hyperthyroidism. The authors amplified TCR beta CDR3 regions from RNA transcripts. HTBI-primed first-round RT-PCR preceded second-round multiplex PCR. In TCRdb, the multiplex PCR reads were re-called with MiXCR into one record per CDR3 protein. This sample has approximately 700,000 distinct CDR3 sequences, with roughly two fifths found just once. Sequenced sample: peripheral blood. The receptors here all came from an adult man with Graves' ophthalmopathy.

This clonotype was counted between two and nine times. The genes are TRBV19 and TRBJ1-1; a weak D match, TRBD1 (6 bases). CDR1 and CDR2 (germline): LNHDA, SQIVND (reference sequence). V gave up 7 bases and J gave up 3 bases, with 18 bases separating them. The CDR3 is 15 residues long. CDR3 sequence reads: CASKITLGGDTEAFF. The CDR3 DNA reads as TGTGCCAGTAAAATTACGTTAGGGGGTGACACTGAAGCTTTCTTT.

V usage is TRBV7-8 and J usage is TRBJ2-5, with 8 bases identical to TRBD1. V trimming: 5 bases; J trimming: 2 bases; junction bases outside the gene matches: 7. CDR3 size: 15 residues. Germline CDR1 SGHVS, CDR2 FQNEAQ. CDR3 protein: CASSAGGQVQETQYF. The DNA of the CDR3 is TGTGCCAGCAGCGCAGGGGGACAGGTACAAGAGACCCAGTACTTC.

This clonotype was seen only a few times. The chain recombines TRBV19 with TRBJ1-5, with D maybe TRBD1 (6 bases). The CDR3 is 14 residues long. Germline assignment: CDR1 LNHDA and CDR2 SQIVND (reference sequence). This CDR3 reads CANEGEWGNQPQHF. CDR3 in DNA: TGTGCTAACGAGGGGGAGTGGGGCAATCAGCCCCAGCATTTT.

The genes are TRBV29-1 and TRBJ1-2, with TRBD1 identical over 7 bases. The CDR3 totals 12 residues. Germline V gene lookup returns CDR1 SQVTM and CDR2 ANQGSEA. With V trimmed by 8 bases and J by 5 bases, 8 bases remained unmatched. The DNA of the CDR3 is TGCAGCAGCCAGGGACAGCAGTATGGCTACACCTTC. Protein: CSSQGQQYGYTF.

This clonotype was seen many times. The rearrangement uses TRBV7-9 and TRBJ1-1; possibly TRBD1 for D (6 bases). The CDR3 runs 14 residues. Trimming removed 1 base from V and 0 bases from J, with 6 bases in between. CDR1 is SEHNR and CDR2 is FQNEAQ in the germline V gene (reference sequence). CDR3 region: CASSLGQVNTEAFF. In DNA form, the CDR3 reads TGTGCCAGCAGCTTAGGACAGGTGAACACTGAAGCTTTCTTT.

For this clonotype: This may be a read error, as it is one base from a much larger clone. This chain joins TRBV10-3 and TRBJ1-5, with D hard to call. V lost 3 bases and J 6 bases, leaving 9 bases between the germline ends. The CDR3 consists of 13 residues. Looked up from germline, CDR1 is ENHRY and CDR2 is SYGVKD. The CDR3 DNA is TGTGCCATCAGTGAAGGGAGGCGTCAGCCCCAGCATTTT. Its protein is CAISEGRRQPQHF.

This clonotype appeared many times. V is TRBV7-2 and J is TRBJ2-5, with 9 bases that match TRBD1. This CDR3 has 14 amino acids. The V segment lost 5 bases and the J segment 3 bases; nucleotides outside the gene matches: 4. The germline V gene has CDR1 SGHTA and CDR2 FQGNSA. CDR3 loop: CASSRDRDEETQYF. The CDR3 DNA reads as TGTGCCAGCAGCCGGGACAGGGACGAAGAGACCCAGTACTTC.

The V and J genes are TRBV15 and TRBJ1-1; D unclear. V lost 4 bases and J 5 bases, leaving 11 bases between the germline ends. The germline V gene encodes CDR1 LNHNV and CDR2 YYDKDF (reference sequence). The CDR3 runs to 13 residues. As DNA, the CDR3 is TGTGCCACCAGCAAGATCTGGGAGACTGAAGCTTTCTTT. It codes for CATSKIWETEAFF.

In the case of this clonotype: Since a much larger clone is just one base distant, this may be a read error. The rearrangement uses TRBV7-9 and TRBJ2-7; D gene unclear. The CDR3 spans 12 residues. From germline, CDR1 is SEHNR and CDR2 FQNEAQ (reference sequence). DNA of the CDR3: TGTGCCAGCAGCTTAAGAGCGAGCGAGCAGCACTTC. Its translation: CASSLRASEQHF.